This T cell receptor beta chain is from a study of blood T cell repertoires in COVID-19. In the study overall: Spain, Italy and the United States supplied samples that represented acute and convalescent COVID-19. PBMCs, B-cell-depleted T cells, or T cells were the source of the cDNA or gDNA that made up the material.

Using immunoSEQ multiplex PCR, the repertoire was profiled, and TCRdb retains in-frame clones only, with some absent. Seen here are hundreds of thousands of clones, around 88% observed once, and the top ten hold around 4.4%. This clone occurred a few times. With V trimmed by 10 bases and J by 4 bases, 8 bases remained unmatched. The length of the CDR3 is 15 residues. Germline loops: CDR1 MNHEY, CDR2 SVGAGI. The rearrangement joins TRBV6-5 to TRBJ1-4, with TRBD1 identical over 11 bases. This clonotype was sampled from a man in his forties with acute or convalescent COVID-19. The sample consisted of peripheral blood. CDR3 DNA: TGTGCCATCGCGGACAGGGGGCTTAGTAATGAAAAACTGTTTTTT. It translates to CAIADRGLSNEKLFF.